The 12 T cell receptor beta chains given below trace back to one sample, sequenced in a study of blood T cell repertoires in COVID-19. Assay used: immunoSEQ multiplex PCR; TCRdb lists only in-frame clones, some missing. The sample shows 250,000 to 350,000 clones, roughly 90% of them seen only once. The material sequenced was peripheral blood. These receptors all stem from a woman in her sixties with acute or convalescent COVID-19.

V usage is TRBV5-1 and J usage is TRBJ1-1; 7 nucleotides line up with TRBD1. CDR1 and CDR2 from the germline V gene are SGHRS and YFSETQ. The CDR3 covers 16 residues. V shed 4 bases and J 1 base; nucleotides not matched to a gene: 10. The CDR3 region is CASSPQPGQRNTEAFF. CDR3 bases: TGCGCCAGCAGCCCGCAACCGGGACAGAGGAACACTGAAGCTTTCTTT. Complete variable domain (other parts from reference TRBV5-1 and TRBJ1-1): KAGVTQTPRYLIKTRGQQVTLSCSPISGHRSVSWYQQTPGQGLQFLFEYFSETQRNKGNFPGRFSGRQFSNSRSEMNVSTLELGDSALYLCASSPQPGQRNTEAFFGQGTRLTVV.

V is TRBV6-2 or TRBV6-3 and J is TRBJ1-5, with 9 nucleotides matching TRBD1. Germline values: CDR1 MNHEY, CDR2 SVGEGT. This CDR3 has 15 residues. V shed 2 bases and J 7 bases; nucleotides not matched to a gene: 6. CDR3 sequence reads: CASSYTGGVRQPQHF. CDR3 in DNA: TGTGCCAGCAGTTACACAGGGGGCGTCAGGCAGCCCCAGCATTTT.

DNA of the CDR3: TGTGCCAGCAGCGTAGATCTCGATCCACCGGGGGACGACTATGGCTACACCTTC. It encodes CASSVDLDPPGDDYGYTF. The V and J genes are TRBV9 and TRBJ1-2; weak D call: TRBD1 (5 bases). The germline V gene encodes CDR1 SGDLS and CDR2 YYNGEE. Deletions cut 0 bases from V and 3 bases from J, with 21 bases between. This CDR3 region has 18 residues.

The rearrangement joins TRBV28 to TRBJ2-7; D may be TRBD2 (5 bases). The CDR3 has 15 amino acids. V lost 8 bases and J 0 bases, leaving 17 bases between the germline ends. The V gene's germline CDR1 is MDHEN and CDR2 SYDVKM. The CDR3 DNA reads as TGTGCCAGCGGACCCCTAGCCGAACCCTCCTACGAGCAGTACTTC. It translates to CASGPLAEPSYEQYF.

The chain carries TRBV13 and TRBJ2-7; TRBD1 matches 7 bases. J was trimmed by 1 base and V by 4 bases; bases with no gene match: 7. Germline CDR1 PRHDT, CDR2 FYEKMQ (reference sequence). This CDR3 has 15 residues. The CDR3 here is CASSSATGWSYEQYF. The DNA for the CDR3 is TGTGCCAGCAGCTCCGCGACAGGGTGGTCCTACGAGCAGTACTTC.

The chain is built from TRBV1 and TRBJ1-1; the table assigns TRBD1, which was not confirmed against the DNA. TRBV1 is assigned pseudogene status. The CDR3 has 15 residues. The CDR3: CTSSHHRALNTEAFF. The CDR3 DNA reads TGCACCAGCAGCCACCACAGGGCATTGAACACTGAAGCTTTCTTT.

The chain has TRBV18 and TRBJ2-1, with D possibly matching TRBD2 (6 bases). Germline V gene data show CDR1 as KGHSH and CDR2 as LQKENI. The CDR3 is made up of 17 amino acids. V lost 3 bases and J 7 bases, leaving 22 bases between the germline ends. DNA of the CDR3: TGTGCCAGCTCACCGCTCCCGGGACTCCCGGATCCAAATGAGCAGTTCTTC. Amino acid sequence: CASSPLPGLPDPNEQFF.

This chain uses TRBV2 with TRBJ2-2; D is unresolved. CDR3 length equals 12 residues. V was pared by 6 bases and J by 10 bases, with 12 bases between. In germline, CDR1 is SNHLY, CDR2 FYNNEI. The chain's CDR3 is CASRAPSAELFF. The CDR3 coding sequence is TGTGCCAGCAGGGCCCCCTCCGCGGAGCTGTTTTTT.

The gene calls are TRBV19 and TRBJ1-2, with 9 bases identical to TRBD1. V shed 4 bases, J shed 7 bases, and the junction held 4 bases outside the gene matches. The germline V gene has CDR1 LNHDA and CDR2 SQIVND (reference sequence). This CDR3 is built from 13 residues. This CDR3 is CASSTTGGIGYTF. CDR3 in DNA: TGTGCCAGTAGTACTACAGGGGGCATTGGCTACACCTTC.

This rearrangement joins TRBV7-6 to TRBJ1-2; 8 nucleotides agree with TRBD1. J gave up 6 bases and V 5 bases, and 14 bases lay outside the gene matches. Germline V gives CDR1 SGHVS, CDR2 FNYEAQ. There are 16 residues in the CDR3. The CDR3 sequence: CASSPGTGPVGDGYTF. DNA for the CDR3: TGTGCCAGCAGCCCCGGGACAGGTCCTGTGGGCGATGGCTACACCTTC.

The gene calls are TRBV5-5 and TRBJ1-5, with TRBD1 as a possible D gene (6 bases). Germline CDR1 SGHKS, CDR2 YYEKEE (reference sequence). V lost 3 bases, J lost 3 bases, and 10 bases lay in between. The CDR3 length is 14 residues. The CDR3 DNA sequence: TGTGCCAGCAGCTCAGGGGCCCTCAATCAGCCCCAGCATTTT. It codes for CASSSGALNQPQHF.

CDR3 sequence (DNA): TGTGCCAGCTCACCGCCAGGATGGGCGGGAGGCTACAATGAGCAGTTCTTC. It translates to CASSPPGWAGGYNEQFF. The rearrangement links TRBV18 to TRBJ2-1; 8 positions agree with TRBD2. This CDR3 region has 17 residues. Looked up from germline, CDR1 is KGHSH and CDR2 is LQKENI. The J segment lost 3 bases and the V segment lost 3 bases, leaving 10 bases of the junction unmatched.